The rows below give T cell receptor beta chains drawn from one sample of a study of blood T cells in healthy people across ages. Each CDR3 protein gets one entry after TCRdb re-called the 5' RACE reads with MiXCR. The sample holds roughly 730,000 distinct CDR3 sequences, roughly 50% seen once. Sequenced input: blood. All receptors come from a man in his forties in good health. CDR3s include the opening cysteine and the closing phenylalanine or tryptophan. The D gene is left open where the match is weak. Size is omitted from some rows. Given values are once, few, many or a class for expanded clones.

clone_size,v_call,j_call,d_call,cdr3_aa,cdr3_nt
.,TRBV11-2,TRBJ2-1,TRBD2,CASKYIGTSRTEQFF,TGTGCCAGCAAATACATCGGGACTAGCAGGACCGAGCAGTTCTTC
.,TRBV27,TRBJ2-3,TRBD1,CASSSLGQAPPPDTQYF,TGTGCCAGCAGTTCCTTAGGACAGGCCCCACCTCCAGATACGCAGTATTTT
few,TRBV9,TRBJ2-5,TRBD1,CASSVRTGLETQYF,TGTGCTAGCAGCGTAAGGACAGGGCTAGAGACCCAGTACTTC
few,TRBV10-2,TRBJ2-7,.,CASGRGHEQYF,TGCGCCAGCGGCAGGGGCCACGAGCAGTACTTC
.,TRBV5-1,TRBJ2-3,.,CASSLARQGTDTQYF,TGCGCCAGCAGCTTGGCCCGTCAGGGTACAGATACGCAGTATTTT
.,TRBV29-1,TRBJ2-5,.,CSVRGGARETQYF,TGCAGCGTGAGAGGGGGGGCCCGTGAGACCCAGTACTTC
.,TRBV7-2,TRBJ1-2,TRBD1,CASSLGDSRGGYTF,TGTGCCAGCAGCTTAGGGGACAGCCGTGGTGGCTACACCTTC
.,TRBV11-3,TRBJ2-3,TRBD2,CASSLGTSLSSDTQYF,TGTGCCAGCAGCTTAGGGACTAGCTTATCGTCAGATACGCAGTATTTT
.,TRBV5-1,TRBJ2-1,.,CASSLLASSSYNEQFF,TGCGCCAGCAGCTTGTTGGCGTCGAGCTCCTACAATGAGCAGTTCTTC
.,TRBV6-2/TRBV6-3,TRBJ2-4,TRBD2,CASSFLSAGGLTKNIQYF,TGTGCCAGCAGTTTCCTTTCAGCGGGAGGGTTGACCAAAAACATTCAGTACTTC
.,TRBV10-3,TRBJ2-1,.,CAIQPAGLAYNEQFF,TGTGCCATCCAACCTGCCGGGCTAGCCTACAATGAGCAGTTCTTC
.,TRBV10-3,TRBJ2-7,TRBD1,CAIGRGTGVDEQYF,TGTGCCATCGGACGAGGGACAGGAGTTGACGAGCAGTACTTC
.,TRBV5-1,TRBJ2-7,TRBD2,CASSPMTSASYEQYF,TGCGCCAGCAGCCCGATGACTAGCGCGTCCTACGAGCAGTACTTC
.,TRBV4-1,TRBJ2-7,TRBD2,CASSQDPAGGVYEQYF,TGCGCCAGCAGCCAAGACCCAGCGGGAGGAGTCTACGAGCAGTACTTC
.,TRBV4-2,TRBJ1-2,.,CASSQVEAGLYGYTF,TGTGCCAGCAGCCAAGTGGAGGCGGGGCTTTATGGCTACACCTTC
few,TRBV5-6,TRBJ1-4,.,CASSPLQGINEKLFF,TGTGCCAGCAGCCCCTTACAGGGAATTAATGAAAAACTGTTTTTT
few,TRBV6-2/TRBV6-3,TRBJ2-7,.,CASSYTLTGKRSYEQYF,TGTGCCAGCAGTTACACTCTTACGGGAAAGCGATCCTACGAGCAGTACTTC
.,TRBV7-2,TRBJ1-1,.,CASSSYQNTEAFF,TGTGCCAGCAGCTCTTACCAGAACACTGAAGCTTTCTTT
.,TRBV27,TRBJ1-5,.,CASSLNSLGSRQPQHF,TGTGCCAGCAGTTTAAATAGTCTCGGGTCGCGTCAGCCCCAGCATTTT
few,TRBV7-8,TRBJ2-1,.,CASSLEYFGSRNEQFF,TGTGCCAGCAGCTTAGAGTATTTTGGCTCTCGGAATGAGCAGTTCTTC
few,TRBV27,TRBJ2-7,.,CASTGSVSYEQYF,TGTGCCAGCACGGGGAGTGTCTCCTACGAGCAGTACTTC
.,TRBV20-1,TRBJ1-2,.,CSALDPGRARGYTF,TGCAGTGCCCTAGATCCGGGACGGGCAAGGGGCTACACCTTC
.,TRBV29-1,TRBJ2-5,TRBD2,CSVEWRESTSGRYEQYF,TGCAGCGTTGAATGGAGGGAGTCGACTAGCGGGAGATATGAGCAGTACTTC
few,TRBV11-2,TRBJ2-7,.,CASSLGGTIYEQYF,TGTGCCAGCAGCTTAGGGGGGACAATCTACGAGCAGTACTTC
.,TRBV9,TRBJ1-5,.,CASSVDQFQPQHF,TGTGCCAGCAGCGTAGATCAGTTCCAGCCCCAGCATTTT
few,TRBV3-1,TRBJ2-5,TRBD2,CASSRLARGGGQYF,TGTGCCAGCAGTCGACTAGCCCGCGGGGGTGGCCAGTACTTC
once,TRBV6-2/TRBV6-3,TRBJ2-4,TRBD2,CASSYSAGGLENIQYF,TGTGCCAGCAGTTACTCAGCGGGAGGCCTTGAAAACATTCAGTACTTC
.,TRBV12-3/TRBV12-4,TRBJ2-6,TRBD1,CASNARDRTRSGANVLTF,TGTGCCAGCAACGCCCGGGACAGAACCCGCTCTGGGGCCAACGTCCTGACTTTC
.,TRBV6-8,TRBJ1-5,.,CASKVNQPQHF,TGTGCCAGCAAAGTCAATCAGCCCCAGCATTTT